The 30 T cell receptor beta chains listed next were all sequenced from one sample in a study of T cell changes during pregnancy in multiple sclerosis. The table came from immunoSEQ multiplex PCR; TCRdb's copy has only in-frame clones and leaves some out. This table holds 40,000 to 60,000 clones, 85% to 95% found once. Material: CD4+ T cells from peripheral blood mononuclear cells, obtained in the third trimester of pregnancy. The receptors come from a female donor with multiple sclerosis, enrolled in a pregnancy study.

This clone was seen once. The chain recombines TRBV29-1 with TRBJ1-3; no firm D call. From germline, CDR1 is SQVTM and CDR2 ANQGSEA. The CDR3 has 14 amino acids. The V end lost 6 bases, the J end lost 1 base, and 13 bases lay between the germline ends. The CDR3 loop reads CSVRFGSSGNTIYF. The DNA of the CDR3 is TGCAGCGTCCGGTTCGGGTCATCTGGAAACACCATATATTTT.

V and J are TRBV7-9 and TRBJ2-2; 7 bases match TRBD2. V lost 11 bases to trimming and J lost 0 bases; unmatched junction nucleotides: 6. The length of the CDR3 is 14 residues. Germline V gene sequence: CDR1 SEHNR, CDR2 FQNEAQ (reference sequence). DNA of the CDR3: TGTGCCTTACGGACTAGATCGAACACCGGGGAGCTGTTTTTT. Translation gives CALRTRSNTGELFF.

This CDR3 is CASSPPSPGTGVGGELFF. CDR3 nucleotides: TGTGCCAGCAGCCCCCCGAGTCCCGGGACAGGGGTCGGCGGGGAGCTGTTTTTT. The genes are TRBV7-9 and TRBJ2-2, with TRBD1 identical over 10 bases. This CDR3 contains 18 residues. After removal of 5 bases from V and 7 bases from J, the junction contained 16 bases not matched to a gene. The germline V gene has CDR1 SEHNR and CDR2 FQNEAQ (reference sequence). Looking up the rest from reference TRBV7-9 and TRBJ2-2 gives the full variable domain: DTGVSQNPRHKITKRGQNVTFRCDPISEHNRLYWYRQTLGQGPEFLTYFQNEAQLEKSRLLSDRFSAERPKGSFSTLEIQRTEQGDSAMYLCASSPPSPGTGVGGELFFGEGSRLTVL.

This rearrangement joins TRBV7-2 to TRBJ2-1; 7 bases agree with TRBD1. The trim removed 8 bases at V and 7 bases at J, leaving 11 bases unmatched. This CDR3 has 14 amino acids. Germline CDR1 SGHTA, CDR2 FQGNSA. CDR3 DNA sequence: TGTGCCAGCGGGGCAAAACAGGGGCTGAATGAGCAGTTCTTC. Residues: CASGAKQGLNEQFF.

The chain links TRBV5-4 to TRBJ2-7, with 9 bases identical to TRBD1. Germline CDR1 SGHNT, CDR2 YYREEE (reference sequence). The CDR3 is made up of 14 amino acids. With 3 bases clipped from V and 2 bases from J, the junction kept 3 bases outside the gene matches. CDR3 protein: CASSSGDRAYEQYF. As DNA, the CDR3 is TGTGCCAGCAGCTCAGGGGACAGGGCCTACGAGCAGTACTTC.

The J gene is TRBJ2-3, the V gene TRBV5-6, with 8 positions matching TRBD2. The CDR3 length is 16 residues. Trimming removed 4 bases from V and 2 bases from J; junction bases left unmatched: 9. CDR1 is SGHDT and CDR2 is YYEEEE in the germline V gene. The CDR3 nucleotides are TGTGCCAGCAGCAGAGGACTAGCTGCCTACACAGATACGCAGTATTTT. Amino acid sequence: CASSRGLAAYTDTQYF.

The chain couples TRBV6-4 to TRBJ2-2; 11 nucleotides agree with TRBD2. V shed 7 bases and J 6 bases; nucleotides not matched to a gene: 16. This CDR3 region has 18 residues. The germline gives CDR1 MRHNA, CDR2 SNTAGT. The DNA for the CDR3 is TGTGCCAGCAACCAAGGGGGTAGCGGGAGGGTAGAGGCCGGGGAGCTGTTTTTT. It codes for CASNQGGSGRVEAGELFF.

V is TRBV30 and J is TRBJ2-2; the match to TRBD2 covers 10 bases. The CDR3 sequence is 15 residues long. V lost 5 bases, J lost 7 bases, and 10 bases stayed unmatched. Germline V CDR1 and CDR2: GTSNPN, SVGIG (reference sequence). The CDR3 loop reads CAWVGSGRMDGELFF. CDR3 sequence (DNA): TGTGCCTGGGTCGGTAGCGGGAGGATGGACGGGGAGCTGTTTTTT.

The CDR3 DNA reads TGTGCCAGCAGACTCGGAGTGAGCTCCTACGAGCAGTACTTC. Its protein product is CASRLGVSSYEQYF. J is TRBJ2-7 and V is TRBV6-5; no clear D gene. V dropped 6 bases and J dropped 0 bases, with 12 bases sitting between them. CDR1 is MNHEY and CDR2 is SVGAGI in the germline V gene. The CDR3 has 14 amino acids.

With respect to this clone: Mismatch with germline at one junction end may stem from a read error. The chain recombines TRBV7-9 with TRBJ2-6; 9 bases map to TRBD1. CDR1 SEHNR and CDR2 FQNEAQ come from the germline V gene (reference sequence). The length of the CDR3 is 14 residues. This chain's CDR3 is CLGTGSDGANVLTF. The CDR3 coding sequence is TGCCTGGGGACAGGGTCGGATGGGGCCAACGTCCTGACTTTC.

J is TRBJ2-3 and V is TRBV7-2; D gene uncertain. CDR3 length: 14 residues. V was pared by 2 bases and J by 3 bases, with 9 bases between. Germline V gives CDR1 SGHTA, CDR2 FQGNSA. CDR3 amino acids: CASSLYPRTDTQYF. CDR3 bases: TGTGCCAGCAGCTTATACCCGAGGACAGATACGCAGTATTTT.

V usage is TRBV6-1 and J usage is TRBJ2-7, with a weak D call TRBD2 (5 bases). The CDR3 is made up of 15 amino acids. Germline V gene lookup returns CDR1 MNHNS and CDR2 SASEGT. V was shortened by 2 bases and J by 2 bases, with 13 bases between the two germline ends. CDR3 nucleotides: TGTGCCAGCAGTGAATTTAACATGAGGGCCTACGAGCAGTACTTC. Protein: CASSEFNMRAYEQYF.

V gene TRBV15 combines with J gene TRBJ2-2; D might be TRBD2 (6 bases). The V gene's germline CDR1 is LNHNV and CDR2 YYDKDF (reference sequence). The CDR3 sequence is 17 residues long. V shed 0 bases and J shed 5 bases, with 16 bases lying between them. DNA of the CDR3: TGTGCCACCAGCAGAGATATAGGGAGGTGGGCGACCGGGGAGCTGTTTTTT. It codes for CATSRDIGRWATGELFF.

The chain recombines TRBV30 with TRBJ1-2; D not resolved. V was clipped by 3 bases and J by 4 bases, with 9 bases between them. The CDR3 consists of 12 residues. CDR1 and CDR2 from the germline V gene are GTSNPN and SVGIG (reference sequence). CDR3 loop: CAWSTRIYGYTF. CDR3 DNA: TGTGCCTGGAGCACCAGGATCTATGGCTACACCTTC.

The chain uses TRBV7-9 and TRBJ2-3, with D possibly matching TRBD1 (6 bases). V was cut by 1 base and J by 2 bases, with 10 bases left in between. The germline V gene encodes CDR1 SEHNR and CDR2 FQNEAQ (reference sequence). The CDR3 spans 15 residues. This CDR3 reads CASSLVGGSTDTQYF. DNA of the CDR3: TGTGCCAGCAGCTTAGTAGGGGGATCCACAGATACGCAGTATTTT.

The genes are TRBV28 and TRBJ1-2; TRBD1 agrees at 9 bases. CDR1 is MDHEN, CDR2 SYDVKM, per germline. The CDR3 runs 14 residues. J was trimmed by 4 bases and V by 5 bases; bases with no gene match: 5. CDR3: CASSTGGASYGYTF. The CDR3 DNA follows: TGTGCCAGCAGTACAGGGGGCGCCAGCTATGGCTACACCTTC.

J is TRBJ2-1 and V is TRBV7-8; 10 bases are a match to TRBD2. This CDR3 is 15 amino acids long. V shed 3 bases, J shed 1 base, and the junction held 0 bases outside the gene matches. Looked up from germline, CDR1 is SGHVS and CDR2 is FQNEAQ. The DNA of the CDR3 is TGTGCCAGCAGCTTTAGCGGGAGGTCCTACAATGAGCAGTTCTTC. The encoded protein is CASSFSGRSYNEQFF.

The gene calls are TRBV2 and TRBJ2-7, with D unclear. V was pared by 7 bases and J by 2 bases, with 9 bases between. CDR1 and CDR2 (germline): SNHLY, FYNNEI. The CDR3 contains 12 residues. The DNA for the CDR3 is TGTGCCAGCACTCCAGGTCCCTACGAGCAGTACTTC. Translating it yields CASTPGPYEQYF.

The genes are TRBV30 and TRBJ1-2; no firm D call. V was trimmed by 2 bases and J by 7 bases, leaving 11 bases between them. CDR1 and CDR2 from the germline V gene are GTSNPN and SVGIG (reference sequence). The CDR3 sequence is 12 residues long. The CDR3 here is CAWSYLGGGYTF. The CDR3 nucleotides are TGTGCCTGGAGTTATTTAGGAGGTGGCTACACCTTC.

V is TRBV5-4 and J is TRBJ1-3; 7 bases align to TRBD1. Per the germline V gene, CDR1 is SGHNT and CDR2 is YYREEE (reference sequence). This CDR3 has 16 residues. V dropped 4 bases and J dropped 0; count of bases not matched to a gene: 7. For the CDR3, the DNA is TGTGCCAGCAGCCCGGGACAGTCTTACTCTGGAAACACCATATATTTT. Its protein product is CASSPGQSYSGNTIYF.

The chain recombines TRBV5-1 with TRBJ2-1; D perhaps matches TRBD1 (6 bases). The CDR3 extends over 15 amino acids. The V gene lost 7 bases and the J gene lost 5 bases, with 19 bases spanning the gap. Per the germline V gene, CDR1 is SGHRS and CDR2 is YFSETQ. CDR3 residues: CASWEPRGHNNEQFF. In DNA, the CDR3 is TGCGCCAGCTGGGAACCCAGGGGACACAACAATGAGCAGTTCTTC. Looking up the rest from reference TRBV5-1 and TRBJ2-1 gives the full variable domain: KAGVTQTPRYLIKTRGQQVTLSCSPISGHRSVSWYQQTPGQGLQFLFEYFSETQRNKGNFPGRFSGRQFSNSRSEMNVSTLELGDSALYLCASWEPRGHNNEQFFGPGTRLTVL.

CDR3 sequence: CASSLLQGKSSEAFF. The DNA for the CDR3 is TGTGCCAGCAGCTTATTACAGGGAAAGTCCTCTGAAGCTTTCTTT. V gene TRBV7-9 combines with J gene TRBJ1-1, with D possibly TRBD1 on 6 matching bases. Trimming pared 2 bases from V and 6 bases from J, leaving 16 bases between. CDR3 length: 15 amino acids. CDR1 and CDR2 from the germline V gene are SEHNR and FQNEAQ (reference sequence).

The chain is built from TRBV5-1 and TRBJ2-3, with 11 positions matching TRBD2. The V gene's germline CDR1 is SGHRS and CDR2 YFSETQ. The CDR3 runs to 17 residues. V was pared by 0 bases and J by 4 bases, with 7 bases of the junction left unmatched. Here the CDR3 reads CASSLGASGRSPDTQYF. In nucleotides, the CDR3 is TGCGCCAGCAGCTTGGGGGCTAGCGGGAGGAGTCCAGATACGCAGTATTTT.

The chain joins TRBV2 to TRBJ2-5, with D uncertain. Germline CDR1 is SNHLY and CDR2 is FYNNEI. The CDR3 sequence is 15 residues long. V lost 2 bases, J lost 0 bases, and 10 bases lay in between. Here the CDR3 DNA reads TGTGCCAGCAGTGAATGGGCCCTGTACCAAGAGACCCAGTACTTC. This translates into CASSEWALYQETQYF.

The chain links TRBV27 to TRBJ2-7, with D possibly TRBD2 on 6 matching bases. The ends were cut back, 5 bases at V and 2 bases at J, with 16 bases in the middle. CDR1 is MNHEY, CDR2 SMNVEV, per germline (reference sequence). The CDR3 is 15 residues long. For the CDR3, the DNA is TGTGCCAGCAGTCTCCAAGGGACGGGAGCCTACGAGCAGTACTTC. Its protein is CASSLQGTGAYEQYF.

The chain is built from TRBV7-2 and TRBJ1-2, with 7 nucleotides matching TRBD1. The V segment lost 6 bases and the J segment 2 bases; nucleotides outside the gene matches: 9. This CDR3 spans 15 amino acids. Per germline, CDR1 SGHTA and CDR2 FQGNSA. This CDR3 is CASSFGGTANYGYTF. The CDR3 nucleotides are TGTGCCAGCAGTTTCGGAGGGACAGCAAACTATGGCTACACCTTC.

In DNA, the CDR3 is TGTGCCAGCCGTCGAGGGGAGGGCCCTCTCGAGGTC. Its translation: CASRRGEGPLEV. V usage is TRBV6-5 and J usage is TRBJ2-7, with 7 bases fitting TRBD2. This CDR3 region has 12 residues. Per the germline V gene, CDR1 is MNHEY and CDR2 is SVGAGI.

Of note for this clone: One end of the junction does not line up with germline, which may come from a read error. CDR3 in amino acids: CASSVSDRELHF. The CDR3 DNA sequence: TGTGCCAGCAGCGTTTCCGACAGGGAACTTCACTTC. J is TRBJ2-7 and V is TRBV5-6; TRBD1 agrees at 7 bases. This CDR3 spans 12 amino acids. Germline V gives CDR1 SGHDT, CDR2 YYEEEE.

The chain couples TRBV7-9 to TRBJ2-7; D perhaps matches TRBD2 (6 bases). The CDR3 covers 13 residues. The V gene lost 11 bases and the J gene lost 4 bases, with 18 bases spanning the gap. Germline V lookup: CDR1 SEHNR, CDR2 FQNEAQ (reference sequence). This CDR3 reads CAGTPAGRYEQYF. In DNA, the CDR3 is TGTGCCGGTACCCCGGCAGGGAGGTACGAGCAGTACTTC.

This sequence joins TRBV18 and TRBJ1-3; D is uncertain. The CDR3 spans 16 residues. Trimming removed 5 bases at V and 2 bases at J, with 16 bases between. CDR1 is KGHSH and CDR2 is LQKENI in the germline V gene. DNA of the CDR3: TGTGCCAGCTCAACCCTAACCTCCCTGCCTGGAAACACCATATATTTT. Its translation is CASSTLTSLPGNTIYF.